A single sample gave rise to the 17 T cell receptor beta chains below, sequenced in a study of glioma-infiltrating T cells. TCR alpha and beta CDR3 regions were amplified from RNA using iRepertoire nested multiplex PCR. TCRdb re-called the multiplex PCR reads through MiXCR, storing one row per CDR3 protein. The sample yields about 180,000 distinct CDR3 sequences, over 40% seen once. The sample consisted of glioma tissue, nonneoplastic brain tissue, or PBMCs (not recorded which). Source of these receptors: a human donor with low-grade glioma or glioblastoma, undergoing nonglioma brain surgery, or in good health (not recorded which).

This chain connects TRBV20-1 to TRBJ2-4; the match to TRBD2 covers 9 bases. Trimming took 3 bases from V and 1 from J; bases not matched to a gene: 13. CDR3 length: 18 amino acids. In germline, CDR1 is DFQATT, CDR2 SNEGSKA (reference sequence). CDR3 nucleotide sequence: TGCAGTGCTAGTGCGGGGCTAGCGGGAACTGGGGCCAAAAACATTCAGTACTTC. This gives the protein CSASAGLAGTGAKNIQYF.

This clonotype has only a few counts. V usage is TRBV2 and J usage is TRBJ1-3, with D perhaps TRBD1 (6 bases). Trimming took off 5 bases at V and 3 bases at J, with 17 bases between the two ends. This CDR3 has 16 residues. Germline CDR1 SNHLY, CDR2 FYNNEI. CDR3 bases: TGTGCCAGCAGTCAACCTAAAACAGGGTTTGGAAACACCATATATTTT. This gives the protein CASSQPKTGFGNTIYF.

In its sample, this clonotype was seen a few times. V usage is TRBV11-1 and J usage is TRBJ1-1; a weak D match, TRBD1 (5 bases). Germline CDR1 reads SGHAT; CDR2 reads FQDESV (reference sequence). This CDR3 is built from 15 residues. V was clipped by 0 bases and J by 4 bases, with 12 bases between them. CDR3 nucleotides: TGTGCCAGCAGCTTAGCTGGTCCGGGACCCACTGAAGCTTTCTTT. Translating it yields CASSLAGPGPTEAFF.

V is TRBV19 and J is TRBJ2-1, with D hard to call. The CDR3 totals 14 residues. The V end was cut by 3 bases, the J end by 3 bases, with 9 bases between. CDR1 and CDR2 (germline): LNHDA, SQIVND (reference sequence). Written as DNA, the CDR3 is TGTGCCAGTAGTATGATAGGCGTCTACAATGAGCAGTTCTTC. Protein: CASSMIGVYNEQFF.

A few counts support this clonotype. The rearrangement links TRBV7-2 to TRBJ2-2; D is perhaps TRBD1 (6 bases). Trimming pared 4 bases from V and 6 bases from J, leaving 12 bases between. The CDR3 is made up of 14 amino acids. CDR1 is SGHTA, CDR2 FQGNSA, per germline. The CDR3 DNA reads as TGTGCCAGCAGCTCCAGTACAGGGCCCGGGGAGCTGTTTTTT. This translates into CASSSSTGPGELFF.

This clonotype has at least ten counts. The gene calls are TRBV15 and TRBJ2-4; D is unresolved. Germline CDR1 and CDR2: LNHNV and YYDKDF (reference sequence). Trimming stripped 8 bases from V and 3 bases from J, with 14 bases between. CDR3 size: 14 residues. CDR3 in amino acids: CATRGAGDKNIQYF. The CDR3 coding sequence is TGTGCCACCCGAGGCGCTGGGGACAAAAACATTCAGTACTTC. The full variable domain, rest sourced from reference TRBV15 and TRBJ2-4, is DAMVIQNPRYQVTQFGKPVTLSCSQTLNHNVMYWYQQKSSQAPKLLFHYYDKDFNNEADTPDNFQSRRPNTSFCFLDIRSPGLGDTAMYLCATRGAGDKNIQYFGAGTRLSVL.

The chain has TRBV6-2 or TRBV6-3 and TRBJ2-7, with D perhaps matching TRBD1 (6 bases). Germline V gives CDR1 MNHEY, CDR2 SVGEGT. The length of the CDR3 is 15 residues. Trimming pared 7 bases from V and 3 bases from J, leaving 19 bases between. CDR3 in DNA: TGTGCCAGCATTCCACCGATACAGGGCTTCTACGAGCAGTACTTC. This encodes CASIPPIQGFYEQYF.

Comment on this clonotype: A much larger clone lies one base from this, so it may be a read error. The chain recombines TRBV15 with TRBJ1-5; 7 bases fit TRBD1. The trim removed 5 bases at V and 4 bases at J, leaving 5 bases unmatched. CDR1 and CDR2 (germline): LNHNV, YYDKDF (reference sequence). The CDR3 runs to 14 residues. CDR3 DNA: TGTGCCACCAGCCGACCCAGGGGGAATCAGCCCCAGCATTTT. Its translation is CATSRPRGNQPQHF.

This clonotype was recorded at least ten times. CDR3 sequence (DNA): TGTGCCAGCAGCTTAGGGATACAGGTTACTAACTATGGCTACACCTTC. The encoded protein is CASSLGIQVTNYGYTF. The rearrangement uses TRBV7-8 and TRBJ1-2; D might be TRBD1 (5 bases). CDR3 length equals 16 residues. Germline assignment: CDR1 SGHVS and CDR2 FQNEAQ. Between the trimmed V and J ends, which lost 1 base and 0 bases, there was a span of 12 bases.

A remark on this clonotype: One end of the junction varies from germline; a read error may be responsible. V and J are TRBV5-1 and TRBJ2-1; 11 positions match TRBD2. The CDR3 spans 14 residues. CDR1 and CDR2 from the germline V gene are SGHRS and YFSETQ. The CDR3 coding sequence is TGCGCCAGCACCCTTACTAGCGGGAGCAATGAGCAGCTCTTC. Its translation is CASTLTSGSNEQLF.

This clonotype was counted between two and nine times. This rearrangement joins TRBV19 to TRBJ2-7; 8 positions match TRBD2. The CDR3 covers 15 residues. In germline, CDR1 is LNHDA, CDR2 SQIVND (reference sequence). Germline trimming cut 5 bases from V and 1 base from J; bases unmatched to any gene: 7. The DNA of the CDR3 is TGTGCCAGTAGTTGGGGGAGCGGGAGTTCCTACGAGCAGTACTTC. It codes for CASSWGSGSSYEQYF.

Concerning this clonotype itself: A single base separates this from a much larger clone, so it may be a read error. This CDR3 is CASSPTGEAYEEYF. The CDR3 coding sequence is TGTGCCAGCAGCCCGACAGGGGAAGCCTACGAGGAGTACTTC. The chain recombines TRBV7-2 with TRBJ2-7, with 8 bases fitting TRBD1. CDR1 is SGHTA, CDR2 FQGNSA, per germline. The CDR3 has 14 residues.

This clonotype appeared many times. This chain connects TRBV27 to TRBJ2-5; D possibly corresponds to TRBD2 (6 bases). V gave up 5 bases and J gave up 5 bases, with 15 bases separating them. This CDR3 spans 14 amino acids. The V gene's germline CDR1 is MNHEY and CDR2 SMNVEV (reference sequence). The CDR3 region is CASSKTRLRETQYF. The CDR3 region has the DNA TGTGCCAGCAGTAAGACTAGATTGCGGGAGACCCAGTACTTC.

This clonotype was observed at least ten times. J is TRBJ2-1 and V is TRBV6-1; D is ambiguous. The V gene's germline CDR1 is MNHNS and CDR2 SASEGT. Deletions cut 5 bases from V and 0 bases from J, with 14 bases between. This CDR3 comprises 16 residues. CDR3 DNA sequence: TGTGCCAGCAGTCGCGCCTGGACCAGCTCCTACAATGAGCAGTTCTTC. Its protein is CASSRAWTSSYNEQFF.

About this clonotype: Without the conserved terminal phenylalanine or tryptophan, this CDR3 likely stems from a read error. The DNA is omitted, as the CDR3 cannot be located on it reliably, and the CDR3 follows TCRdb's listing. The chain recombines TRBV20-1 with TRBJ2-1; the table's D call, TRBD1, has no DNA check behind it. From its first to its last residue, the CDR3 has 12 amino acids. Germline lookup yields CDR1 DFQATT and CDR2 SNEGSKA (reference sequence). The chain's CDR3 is CSALSYPGGILA.

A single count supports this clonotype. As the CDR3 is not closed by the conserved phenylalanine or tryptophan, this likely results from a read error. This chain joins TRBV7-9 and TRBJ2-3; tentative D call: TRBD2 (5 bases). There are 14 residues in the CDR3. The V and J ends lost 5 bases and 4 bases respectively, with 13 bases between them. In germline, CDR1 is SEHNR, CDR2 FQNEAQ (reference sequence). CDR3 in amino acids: CASSLLEAADTQYI. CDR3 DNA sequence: TGTGCCAGCAGCCTCTTAGAAGCGGCAGATACGCAGTATATT.

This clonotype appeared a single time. The CDR3 region has the DNA TGTGCCAGCAGTCCGGGAGGGCATGCGAATGAGCAGTTCTTC. Residues: CASSPGGHANEQFF. This chain connects TRBV2 to TRBJ2-1; TRBD2 matches 8 bases. V was pared by 5 bases and J by 7 bases, with 7 bases of the junction left unmatched. In germline, CDR1 is SNHLY, CDR2 FYNNEI. The CDR3 sequence is 14 residues long.